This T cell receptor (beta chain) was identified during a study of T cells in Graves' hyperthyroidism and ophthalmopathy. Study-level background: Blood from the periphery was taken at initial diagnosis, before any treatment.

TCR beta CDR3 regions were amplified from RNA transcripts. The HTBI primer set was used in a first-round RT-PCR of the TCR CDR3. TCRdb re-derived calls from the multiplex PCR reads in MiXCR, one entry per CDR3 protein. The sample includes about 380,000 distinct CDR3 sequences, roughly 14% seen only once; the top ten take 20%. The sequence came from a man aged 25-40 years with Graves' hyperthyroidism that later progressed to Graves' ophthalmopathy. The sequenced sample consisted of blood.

This CDR3 reads CASSLFGAELFF. The DNA of the CDR3 is TGCGCCAGCAGCTTGTTTGGTGCGGAACTGTTTTTT. The chain joins TRBV5-1 to TRBJ1-4; D is unclear. Germline values: CDR1 SGHRS, CDR2 YFSETQ. This CDR3 is built from 12 residues. V was pared by 1 base and J by 12 bases, with 10 bases between.